Listed here are 21 T cell receptor beta chains from one sample, sequenced in a study of blood T cells in healthy people across ages. Primers used in a second PCR of about 7 to 12 cycles were a sample-barcoded 5' primer and a J-beta primer mix. TCRdb called the 5' RACE reads again in MiXCR, with one record for every CDR3 protein. This table holds about 1.4 million distinct CDR3 sequences, around 59% found once. The material sequenced was blood. The receptors stem from a man aged 18 to 35 in good health.

The rearrangement uses TRBV25-1 and TRBJ1-4; 8 bases map to TRBD1. V gave up 1 base and J gave up 8 bases; unmatched junction bases: 6. Per germline, CDR1 MGHDK and CDR2 SYGVNS. The length of the CDR3 is 15 residues. CDR3 sequence: CASSEWGRGLEKLFF. Here the CDR3 DNA reads TGTGCCAGCAGTGAATGGGGCAGGGGGCTGGAAAAACTGTTTTTT. The variable domain in full, with the rest retrieved from reference TRBV25-1 and TRBJ1-4, is EADIYQTPRYLVIGTGKKITLECSQTMGHDKMYWYQQDPGMELHLIHYSYGVNSTEKGDLSSESTVSRIRTEHFPLTLESARPSHTSQYLCASSEWGRGLEKLFFGSGTQLSVL.

This sequence joins TRBV29-1 and TRBJ1-1; D call uncertain. Germline V gives CDR1 SQVTM, CDR2 ANQGSEA. The V gene lost 0 bases and the J gene lost 5 bases, with 13 bases spanning the gap. This CDR3 has 14 residues. CDR3 sequence reads: CSVEDKRVWTEAFF. CDR3 sequence (DNA): TGCAGCGTTGAAGACAAAAGGGTTTGGACTGAAGCTTTCTTT.

The chain employs TRBV7-6 and TRBJ2-4; 9 nucleotides match TRBD1. Gene TRBJ2-7 matches the end of the DNA better, so the J call may be wrong. Germline assignment: CDR1 SGHVS and CDR2 FNYEAQ. The CDR3 has 14 residues. Written as DNA, the CDR3 is TGTGCCAGCAGCGTACGGGACAGGGTCCACGAGCAGTACTTC. Translated: CASSVRDRVHEQYF.

This clonotype was found once. The chain employs TRBV3-1 and TRBJ2-5, with 11 bases fitting TRBD2. The J segment lost 13 bases and the V segment lost 4 bases, leaving 8 bases of the junction unmatched. The CDR3 extends over 13 amino acids. The germline CDR1 and CDR2 sequences are LGHDT and YNNKEL (reference sequence). The DNA of the CDR3 is TGTGCCAGCAGCCCGGAGGGACTAGCGGATGCGTACTTC. Encoded protein: CASSPEGLADAYF.

The V gene is TRBV7-9, the J gene TRBJ1-1, with D possibly being TRBD1 (5 bases). This CDR3 region has 16 residues. The germline CDR1 and CDR2 sequences are SEHNR and FQNEAQ (reference sequence). Between the trimmed V and J ends, which lost 1 base and 3 bases, there was a span of 15 bases. This chain's CDR3 is CASSLGYHGGDTEAFF. The CDR3 nucleotides read TGTGCCAGCAGCTTAGGGTATCATGGGGGTGACACTGAAGCTTTCTTT.

The V and J genes are TRBV20-1 and TRBJ2-7; perhaps TRBD2 as D (5 bases). In germline, CDR1 is DFQATT, CDR2 SNEGSKA (reference sequence). The CDR3 runs 13 residues. V was shortened by 3 bases and J by 3 bases, with 12 bases between the two germline ends. The CDR3 sequence: CSASLQRRYEQYF. The CDR3 DNA reads TGCAGTGCTAGTCTCCAGCGGCGCTACGAGCAGTACTTC.

The CDR3 reads CASSQAEGTDGNTIYF. DNA of the CDR3: TGCGCCAGCAGCCAAGCGGAAGGGACCGATGGAAACACCATATATTTT. The V gene is TRBV4-1, the J gene TRBJ1-3; D is perhaps TRBD1 (5 bases). This CDR3 region has 16 residues. Germline CDR1 and CDR2: MGHRA and YSYEKL. V was trimmed by 1 base and J by 3 bases, leaving 13 bases between them.

V gene TRBV11-3 combines with J gene TRBJ2-3; D gene uncertain. The V end was cut by 5 bases, the J end by 2 bases, with 20 bases between. The germline V gene encodes CDR1 SGHNT and CDR2 YENEEA. This CDR3 has 17 amino acids. CDR3 bases: TGTGCCAGCAGCCGCTCGGGTATAGGTTCTGACACAGATACGCAGTATTTT. Protein: CASSRSGIGSDTDTQYF.

This rearrangement joins TRBV6-1 to TRBJ1-5; 8 bases agree with TRBD1. V lost 6 bases and J lost 7; bases outside the gene matches: 11. This CDR3 contains 15 residues. Germline V lookup: CDR1 MNHNS, CDR2 SASEGT. The CDR3 sequence: CASRAGQGLNQPQHF. In DNA, the CDR3 is TGTGCCAGCAGAGCCGGACAGGGACTTAACCAGCCCCAGCATTTT.

The chain joins TRBV20-1 to TRBJ2-3, with TRBD2 matching over 10 bases. The CDR3 covers 13 residues. The germline V gene has CDR1 DFQATT and CDR2 SNEGSKA (reference sequence). V lost 4 bases to trimming and J lost 4 bases; unmatched junction nucleotides: 2. CDR3 coding DNA: TGCAGTGCTATGCTAGCGGGAGCAGATACGCAGTATTTT. This gives the protein CSAMLAGADTQYF.

The chain carries TRBV6-5 and TRBJ1-2, with D uncertain. Germline lookup yields CDR1 MNHEY and CDR2 SVGAGI. This CDR3 has 14 amino acids. V lost 3 bases to trimming and J lost 6 bases, with 14 bases between them. The CDR3 bases are TGTGCCAGCAGTTATGCGGACCCAGAGGATGGCTACACCTTC. Translating it yields CASSYADPEDGYTF.

The rearrangement joins TRBV7-9 to TRBJ2-1, with TRBD2 matching over 9 bases. Germline CDR1 SEHNR, CDR2 FQNEAQ (reference sequence). With 0 bases clipped from V and 7 bases from J, the junction kept 4 bases outside the gene matches. The CDR3 runs 15 residues. The CDR3 spells CASSLAVGLANEQFF. The CDR3 DNA reads TGTGCCAGCAGCTTAGCGGTGGGACTAGCAAATGAGCAGTTCTTC.

The sample holds a few counts of this clonotype. The chain couples TRBV12-3 or TRBV12-4 to TRBJ1-6; the D is unclear. The CDR3 runs 10 residues. Trimming removed 7 bases at V and 13 bases at J, with 8 bases between. The CDR3 here is CASISPPLHF. The CDR3, as DNA: TGTGCCAGCATCTCTCCTCCCCTCCACTTT.

The rearrangement links TRBV27 to TRBJ2-7; tentatively, D is TRBD1 (6 bases). This CDR3 contains 14 residues. V lost 2 bases and J lost 4, with 12 bases in between. Germline V gene sequence: CDR1 MNHEY, CDR2 SMNVEV (reference sequence). In DNA form, the CDR3 reads TGTGCCAGCAGTTTAACCAACCAGGGGTACGAGCAGTACTTC. This encodes CASSLTNQGYEQYF.

V gene TRBV24-1 combines with J gene TRBJ2-3; D remains unclear. V lost 4 bases, J lost 5 bases, and 9 bases lay in between. Germline CDR1 reads KGHDR; CDR2 reads SFDVKD. The CDR3 length is 13 residues. The CDR3 bases are TGTGCCACCAGTGACCCGTCCCGAGATACGCAGTATTTT. It is translated as CATSDPSRDTQYF.

The chain links TRBV7-8 to TRBJ2-7; D could derive from TRBD1 or TRBD2 (5 bases each). The ends were cut back, 4 bases at V and 3 bases at J, with 13 bases in the middle. Germline-derived CDR1 and CDR2 are SGHVS and FQNEAQ. CDR3 length: 14 residues. Written as DNA, the CDR3 is TGTGCCAGCAGCTACGCTGGGGGTTTCTACGAGCAGTACTTC. It is translated as CASSYAGGFYEQYF. Complete variable domain (other parts from reference TRBV7-8 and TRBJ2-7): GAGVSQSPRYKVAKRGQDVALRCDPISGHVSLFWYQQALGQGPEFLTYFQNEAQLDKSGLPSDRFFAERPEGSVSTLKIQRTQQEDSAVYLCASSYAGGFYEQYFGPGTRLTVT.

The chain combines TRBV29-1 with TRBJ2-5, with 9 bases fitting TRBD1. Germline loops: CDR1 SQVTM, CDR2 ANQGSEA. CDR3 length equals 13 residues. J gave up 3 bases and V 7 bases, and 6 bases lay outside the gene matches. The CDR3 coding sequence is TGCAGCGCCCTGACAGGGGGTGAAGAGACCCAGTACTTC. Translated: CSALTGGEETQYF.

This clonotype was observed a handful of times. The J gene is TRBJ2-7, the V gene TRBV12-3 or TRBV12-4; D not resolved. The CDR3 has 13 amino acids. V dropped 5 bases and J dropped 3 bases, with 11 bases sitting between them. CDR3: CASSPADLYEQYF. The CDR3 bases are TGTGCCAGCAGTCCGGCCGACCTCTACGAGCAGTACTTC.

Only a few counts were recorded for this clonotype. The V call is TRBV5-1, the J call TRBJ2-1; TRBD2 aligns across 12 bases. V shed 0 bases and J 9 bases; nucleotides not matched to a gene: 1. Germline V gene sequence: CDR1 SGHRS, CDR2 YFSETQ. This CDR3 region has 14 residues. The CDR3: CASSLASGRVEQFF. The CDR3 nucleotides are TGCGCCAGCAGCTTGGCTAGCGGGAGGGTTGAGCAGTTCTTC.

The CDR3 region has the DNA TGCAGTAGATTAGCGGGAGAGACCCAGTACTTC. The encoded protein is CSRLAGETQYF. The V and J genes are TRBV20-1 and TRBJ2-5, with 7 bases lining up with TRBD2. V dropped 8 bases and J dropped 4; count of bases not matched to a gene: 4. The CDR3 sequence is 11 residues long. Germline V gives CDR1 DFQATT, CDR2 SNEGSKA (reference sequence).

In DNA, the CDR3 is TGTGCCACCAGAGGAACAGGGGCAGATACGCAGTATTTT. Translated, it gives CATRGTGADTQYF. The V call is TRBV15, the J call TRBJ2-3; 7 bases agree with TRBD1. The CDR3 is 13 amino acids. V shed 6 bases, J shed 4 bases, and the junction held 4 bases outside the gene matches. Germline-derived CDR1 and CDR2 are LNHNV and YYDKDF (reference sequence). Looking up the rest from reference TRBV15 and TRBJ2-3 gives the full variable domain: DAMVIQNPRYQVTQFGKPVTLSCSQTLNHNVMYWYQQKSSQAPKLLFHYYDKDFNNEADTPDNFQSRRPNTSFCFLDIRSPGLGDTAMYLCATRGTGADTQYFGPGTRLTVL.